This T cell receptor beta chain was retrieved from a study of T cell repertoires in cytomegalovirus infection. The wider study: It was recently identified HLA-C-restricted and well-studied HLA-B-restricted CMV epitopes that the study used. CMV infection together with matching HLA type was indicated by public TCR beta signatures.

There are a few counts of this clonotype. What it binds is not known. Study-wide findings and caveats: Summed frequency of public TCR beta families distinguished CMV carriers with the relevant HLA. Across the ex vivo response, the dominant clonotypes were HLA-C-restricted CMV-specific TCR beta clonotypes.

Germline-derived CDR1 and CDR2 are LGHNT and FRNRAP. The CDR3 covers 13 residues. The V end lost 7 bases, the J end lost 7 bases, and 13 bases lay between the germline ends. TCRdb reanalysed the reads using MiXCR and keeps one entry per CDR3 protein. Among hundreds of thousands of distinct CDR3 sequences, 33% were seen once, and the ten largest hold roughly a sixth. This sequence originates from a human donor in good health (CMV status not recorded). Some clones in this sample may be carry-over from other donors' samples. The V call is TRBV12-5, the J call TRBJ2-2; no clear D. The sequencing used cultured PBMCs, collected from culture after CMV antigen stimulation. The CDR3 loop is CASAPIGSGELFF. CDR3 DNA: TGTGCTAGTGCCCCAATAGGAAGCGGGGAGCTGTTTTTT.